This TCR beta chain was profiled in a study of beta chain features in type 1 diabetes. Overall study results and limits: Reads derived from cDNA could over-represent cells showing high TCR expression. For type 1 diabetes patients, VDJ junctions showed fewer insertions and more deletions. Patients with Type 1 diabetes showed moderately but significantly shorter TCRB CDR3s in all four CD4+ subsets.

The CDR3 has 11 amino acids. Germline V CDR1 and CDR2: SGHDT, YYEEEE. V dropped 3 bases and J dropped 4 bases, with 3 bases sitting between them. Since all of the isolated RNA was reverse transcribed, expressed TCRB transcripts were what got sequenced. Using immunoSEQ multiplex PCR, the repertoire was profiled, and TCRdb retains in-frame clones only, with some absent. Of fewer than 350,000 clones in the sample, approximately 15% were seen once. Using CD45RO/CCR7/CD25/CD127/CD95/CD27, CD4+ naive, central memory, regulatory and stem cell-like memory cells were sorted. This clone occurred a few times. Its antigen remains unidentified.

Sequences were obtained from naive CD4+ T cells from blood. This TCR was recovered from a man in his late teens or twenties with type 1 diabetes. J is TRBJ2-3 and V is TRBV5-6; D uncertain. The CDR3 sequence: CASSSADTQYF. The CDR3 nucleotides are TGTGCCAGCAGCTCGGCAGATACGCAGTATTTT.